Shown below are 8 T cell receptor beta chains from a single sample sequenced in a study of T cell responses to AZD1222 COVID-19 vaccine. The method was immunoSEQ multiplex PCR; TCRdb's version includes in-frame clones alone and lacks a portion of them. The sample gives some 120,000 clones, about 94% of which show up once; roughly 6.6% is in the top ten. The sample consisted of peripheral blood, taken on day 0 of AZD1222 vaccination. These receptors originate from an adult in good health.

CDR3 nucleotides: TGTGCCAGCAGCTCTAGGACTTCCATGAACACTGAAGCTTTCTTT. This translates into CASSSRTSMNTEAFF. This chain connects TRBV21-1 to TRBJ1-1. TRBV21-1 is labeled a pseudogene. This CDR3 has 15 residues.

V is TRBV18 and J is TRBJ2-1; TRBD2 is a possible D gene (5 bases). Germline V CDR1 and CDR2: KGHSH, LQKENI. The CDR3 has 14 amino acids. Trimming removed 3 bases from V and 4 bases from J, with 10 bases in between. CDR3 nucleotides: TGTGCCAGCTCACCTCCCGGGGTATACAATGAGCAGTTCTTC. Residues: CASSPPGVYNEQFF.

The rearrangement uses TRBV10-3 and TRBJ2-1; D possibly corresponds to TRBD1 (6 bases). CDR3 size: 18 residues. The V gene lost 1 base and the J gene lost 5 bases, with 21 bases spanning the gap. Germline-derived CDR1 and CDR2 are ENHRY and SYGVKD. CDR3 nucleotide sequence: TGTGCCATCAGTGAGTACAGGGTTTTGTCCAAGAGAAACAATGAGCAGTTCTTC. Translating it yields CAISEYRVLSKRNNEQFF.

V gene TRBV6-5 combines with J gene TRBJ1-6; D remains unclear. The germline V and J ends were trimmed by 5 bases and 9 bases, with 17 bases remaining between them. Germline CDR1 is MNHEY and CDR2 is SVGAGI. This CDR3 spans 15 amino acids. As DNA, the CDR3 is TGTGCCAGCAGTCGCCCGAAGAGCGGCGGTTCACCCCTCCACTTT. Translation: CASSRPKSGGSPLHF.

DNA of the CDR3: TGTGCCAGCGGAGGCAGGGCGTCCTACAATGAGCAGTTCTTC. This encodes CASGGRASYNEQFF. The chain is built from TRBV2 and TRBJ2-1, with D perhaps assigned TRBD1 or TRBD2 (5 bases each). This CDR3 comprises 14 residues. Germline values: CDR1 SNHLY, CDR2 FYNNEI. V was cut by 8 bases and J by 1 base, with 12 bases left in between.

The chain employs TRBV9 and TRBJ2-7; 10 bases are a match to TRBD2. Germline V gene sequence: CDR1 SGDLS, CDR2 YYNGEE. J lost 3 bases, V lost 2 bases, and 2 bases had no gene match. The length of the CDR3 is 14 residues. CDR3 sequence (DNA): TGTGCCAGCAGCGTGGGGACTAGCGACTACGAGCAGTACTTC. Protein product: CASSVGTSDYEQYF.

This chain uses TRBV5-1 with TRBJ2-1; weak D call: TRBD2 (6 bases). Germline CDR1 reads SGHRS; CDR2 reads YFSETQ. V dropped 4 bases and J dropped 5 bases, with 13 bases sitting between them. The CDR3 extends over 14 amino acids. The CDR3 is CASSPGLYHNEQFF. The CDR3 DNA reads as TGCGCCAGCAGCCCTGGACTATACCACAATGAGCAGTTCTTC.

The J gene is TRBJ1-5, the V gene TRBV5-6; weak D call: TRBD1 (5 bases). Germline loops: CDR1 SGHDT, CDR2 YYEEEE. The CDR3 loop spans 16 amino acids. The germline V and J ends were trimmed by 3 bases and 7 bases, with 20 bases remaining between them. Written as DNA, the CDR3 is TGTGCCAGCAGCTCTAAATATGGGGGTGGTGGGCAGCCCCAGCATTTT. Protein sequence: CASSSKYGGGGQPQHF.